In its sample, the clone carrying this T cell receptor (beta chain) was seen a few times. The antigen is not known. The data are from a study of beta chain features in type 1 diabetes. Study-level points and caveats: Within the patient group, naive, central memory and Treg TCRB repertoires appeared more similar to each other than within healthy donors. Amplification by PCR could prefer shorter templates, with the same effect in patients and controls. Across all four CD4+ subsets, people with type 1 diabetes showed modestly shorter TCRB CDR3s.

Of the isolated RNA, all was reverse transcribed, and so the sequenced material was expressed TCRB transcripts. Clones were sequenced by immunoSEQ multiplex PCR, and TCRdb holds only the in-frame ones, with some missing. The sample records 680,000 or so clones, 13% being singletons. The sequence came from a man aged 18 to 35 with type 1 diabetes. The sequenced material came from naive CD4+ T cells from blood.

CDR3 in DNA: TGTGCCAGCACCAACTCGGGGGGAGGAGAGACCCAGTACTTC. Protein: CASTNSGGGETQYF. The V call is TRBV28, the J call TRBJ2-5; 7 nucleotides match TRBD2. Trimming took 7 bases from V and 4 from J; bases not matched to a gene: 9. Germline V lookup: CDR1 MDHEN, CDR2 SYDVKM. CDR3 size: 14 residues.